Listed below are T cell receptor beta chains from one sample, sequenced in a study of control samples from healthy donors and cancer patients. The method was immunoSEQ multiplex PCR; TCRdb's version includes in-frame clones alone and lacks a portion of them. Of about 130,000 clones in the sample, roughly nine tenths were seen once. Sequencing was done on a sample of blood. The source of these receptors is a man younger than 30 in good health. Each CDR3 is given with its conserved first and last residue. The order of the fields is CDR3 length, V gene, J gene, clone size, CDR3 protein. The listing skips clone size in some rows; elsewhere it reads once, few, many or a size class.

>13|TRBV5-1|TRBJ2-7|-
CASSRDLGPEQYF
>18|TRBV19|TRBJ1-1|-
CASSIVWGTIDQGAEAFF
>15|TRBV7-8|TRBJ1-1|-
CASSSQGPLNTEAFF
>14|TRBV20-1|TRBJ2-3|-
CSATDPLSPDTQYF
>16|TRBV30|TRBJ2-7|-
CAWSSGIAGLAYEQYF
>13|TRBV7-9|TRBJ2-7|-
CASSPQGAYEQYF
>13|TRBV7-3|TRBJ2-1|-
CASSPNLLGEQFF
>12|TRBV30|TRBJ1-1|-
CASWGGPAEAFF
>13|TRBV7-9|TRBJ1-1|few
CASSIGMGTEAFF
>16|TRBV7-3|TRBJ2-7|-
CASSLRTAGSSYEQYF
>12|TRBV30|TRBJ2-1|-
CAFPGQFNEQFF
>12|TRBV29-1|TRBJ2-7|-
CSVGDRDYEQYF
>15|TRBV24-1|TRBJ2-1|-
CATSEAGRRDNEQFF
>15|TRBV7-9|TRBJ2-7|-
CASSQGRQGRTEQYF
>14|TRBV28|TRBJ2-5|-
CASRSGHQQETQYF
>12|TRBV30|TRBJ2-5|-
CAWSGLEETQYF
>13|TRBV10-1|TRBJ1-1|-
CASRQGPNTEAFF
>15|TRBV7-7|TRBJ2-3|-
CASSQTQGDTDTQYF
>13|TRBV13|TRBJ1-1|-
CASSLDRLDEAFF
>16|TRBV7-2|TRBJ2-7|-
CASSLVVRGSSYEQYF
>15|TRBV3-1/TRBV3-2|TRBJ1-6|-
CASSQGGGSVSPLHF
>12|TRBV9|TRBJ2-1|-
CASSAIGTKQFF
>15|TRBV27|TRBJ2-6|-
CASKLGLGAVYVLTF
>17|TRBV6-1|TRBJ1-3|-
CASSGPEQGFSGNTIYF
>15|TRBV5-4|TRBJ2-1|once
CASSFRDRAYNEQFF
>11|TRBV30|TRBJ2-1|many
CACSSYNEQFF
>13|TRBV5-1|TRBJ2-1|once
CASRGSFGNEQFF
>11|TRBV5-1|TRBJ1-1|-
CASSLAEEAFF
>13|TRBV6-5|TRBJ1-4|-
CATSGFLLEKLFF
>14|TRBV7-9|TRBJ1-2|-
CASSLTGALSGYTF
>13|TRBV28|TRBJ1-1|-
CASSLTGKTEAFF
>16|TRBV19|TRBJ2-2|-
CASSPGTRMNTGELFF
>17|TRBV21-1|TRBJ1-6|few
CASHPACRFHYNSPLHF
>15|TRBV7-2|TRBJ2-7|-
CASSPRGTSPYEQYF
>13|TRBV6-2/TRBV6-3|TRBJ1-1|-
CASSRDRTTEAFF
>14|TRBV10-3|TRBJ1-5|-
CAISVGDSNQPQHF
>13|TRBV9|TRBJ2-3|-
CASSPSPTDTQYF
>16|TRBV5-4|TRBJ2-5|-
CASSLAQGATVGTQYF
>16|TRBV29-1|TRBJ1-2|-
CSVDGQGGVGNYGYTF
>14|TRBV6-4|TRBJ1-2|few
CASSDGTGGGGYTF
>14|TRBV5-1|TRBJ1-6|-
CASSPDMGNSPLHF
>15|TRBV7-6|TRBJ2-3|-
CASSFTQGRTDTQYF
>14|TRBV19|TRBJ2-2|-
CASSIQTDTGELFF
>14|TRBV30|TRBJ2-1|-
CARLAESSYNEQFF
>16|TRBV6-5|TRBJ2-7|-
CASSYSKDFVNYEQYF
>14|TRBV7-9|TRBJ1-2|-
CASSLGGDNYGYTF
>16|TRBV18|TRBJ2-3|-
CASSERLAGKGDTQYF